This T cell receptor (beta chain) comes out of a study of blood T cell repertoires in COVID-19. Study overall: PBMCs, B-cell-depleted T cells, or T cells provided the cDNA or gDNA that made up the material.

Per the study methods: Estimates of nucleated cell counts were drawn from the amplification of reference gene primers. Clones were read by immunoSEQ multiplex PCR, and TCRdb kept only the in-frame ones, dropping some. That table supplies the V and J calls and clone size; D and trimming were determined from the DNA. The sample gives 400,000 or so clones, around 91% of which show up once; roughly 1.6% is in the top ten. J was trimmed by 5 bases and V by 4 bases; bases with no gene match: 22. This CDR3 spans 19 amino acids. The germline V gene has CDR1 SGHTS and CDR2 YDEGEE. Material: peripheral blood. The TCR was taken from a middle-aged woman with COVID-19, enrolled during active disease. The rearrangement joins TRBV5-8 to TRBJ2-3, with 7 bases identical to TRBD2. The CDR3 DNA follows: TGTGCCAGCAGCCCCCCCTCGTGGTGGGCTAGCGGCCGTCAAGATACGCAGTATTTT. Amino acids: CASSPPSWWASGRQDTQYF. The whole variable domain, remainder taken from reference TRBV5-8 and TRBJ2-3, is EAGVTQSPTHLIKTRGQQATLRCSPISGHTSVYWYQQALGLGLQFLLWYDEGEERNRGNFPPRFSGRQFPNYSSELNVNALELEDSALYLCASSPPSWWASGRQDTQYFGPGTRLTVL.